The 30 T cell receptor beta chains below all came from one sample that was sequenced in a study of blood T cells in healthy people across ages. Next came a second PCR, run for about 7 to 12 cycles, which used a sample-barcoded 5' primer along with a J-beta primer mix. TCRdb used MiXCR to reprocess the 5' RACE reads, holding one entry per CDR3 protein. The table lists some 1.5 million distinct CDR3 sequences, about 45% of them singletons, with under 5% in the top ten. Specimen: blood. These receptors originate from a woman in her late teens or twenties in good health.

This clonotype came up a few times. The J gene is TRBJ1-2, the V gene TRBV2; no clear D. The V end lost 0 bases, the J end lost 6 bases, and 26 bases lay between the germline ends. The CDR3 is 19 residues long. The germline V gene has CDR1 SNHLY and CDR2 FYNNEI. CDR3 loop: CASSEALIFLWRADNGYTF. CDR3 DNA: TGTGCCAGCAGTGAAGCGCTTATATTTTTATGGCGCGCGGATAATGGCTACACCTTC.

The chain carries TRBV18 and TRBJ2-7; D not resolved. Germline V CDR1 and CDR2: KGHSH, LQKENI. V lost 0 bases to trimming and J lost 1 base, with 10 bases between them. The CDR3 consists of 15 residues. CDR3 in amino acids: CASSPPSRNSYEQYF. The DNA of the CDR3 is TGTGCCAGCTCACCACCGTCCAGGAATTCCTACGAGCAGTACTTC.

V and J are TRBV20-1 and TRBJ2-1, with D possibly matching TRBD2 (6 bases). This CDR3 region has 15 residues. Trimming left V 6 bases short and J 0 bases short, with 15 bases between. Germline CDR1 is DFQATT and CDR2 is SNEGSKA (reference sequence). As DNA, the CDR3 is TGCAGTGCCGCGGGACTTCTGAGCTCCTACAATGAGCAGTTCTTC. Translated: CSAAGLLSSYNEQFF.

The chain uses TRBV12-3 or TRBV12-4 and TRBJ1-2; no reliable D call. This CDR3 spans 13 amino acids. V was cut by 5 bases and J by 7 bases, with 14 bases left in between. For the CDR3, the DNA is TGTGCCAGCAGTCCCCTTGAGGAGGGTGGCTACACCTTC. Residues: CASSPLEEGGYTF.

This chain links TRBV18 with TRBJ1-4; D remains ambiguous. This CDR3 spans 15 amino acids. V was clipped by 5 bases and J by 0 bases, with 10 bases between them. The V gene's germline CDR1 is KGHSH and CDR2 LQKENI. CDR3 nucleotide sequence: TGTGCCAGCTCATCATGGACCGCAACTAATGAAAAACTGTTTTTT. It is translated as CASSSWTATNEKLFF.

This clonotype was observed a handful of times. The rearrangement uses TRBV20-1 and TRBJ2-4; D remains unclear. CDR1 and CDR2 (germline): DFQATT, SNEGSKA (reference sequence). The CDR3 consists of 14 residues. V was pared by 3 bases and J by 3 bases, with 12 bases between. The CDR3 bases are TGCAGTGCTAGGGCCTGGGTAGGCAAAAACATTCAGTACTTC. Protein: CSARAWVGKNIQYF.

Only one count was recorded for this clonotype. At one boundary the junction diverges from the germline segment, which might be a read error. The chain employs TRBV27 and TRBJ1-6; weak D call: TRBD1 (6 bases). The length of the CDR3 is 15 residues. Germline-derived CDR1 and CDR2 are MNHEY and SMNVEV (reference sequence). CDR3 amino acids: CASRPPWGGNSPPHF. The CDR3 nucleotides read TGTGCCAGCAGGCCTCCCTGGGGGGGCAATTCACCCCCCCACTTT.

This chain uses TRBV24-1 with TRBJ2-2; D may match TRBD1 or TRBD2 (5 bases each). With 5 bases removed from V and 0 bases from J, the gap between germline ends came to 12 bases. CDR1 is KGHDR, CDR2 SFDVKD, per germline. The CDR3 totals 16 residues. CDR3 sequence: CATSGRDGSNTGELFF. The CDR3 coding sequence is TGTGCCACCAGTGGACGGGACGGATCGAACACCGGGGAGCTGTTTTTT.

This clonotype was recorded a few times. The CDR3 loop is CATSRGSYYEQFF. CDR3 coding DNA: TGTGCCACCAGCAGAGGATCCTATTATGAGCAGTTCTTC. The genes are TRBV15 and TRBJ2-1; no clear D gene. V lost 1 base and J 8 bases, leaving 9 bases between the germline ends. The CDR3 has 13 residues. Germline CDR1 and CDR2: LNHNV and YYDKDF (reference sequence).

The chain joins TRBV4-1 to TRBJ1-5; 8 bases are shared with TRBD1. The junction had 16 bases not matched to a gene; V was cut back by 3 bases and J by 0 bases. This CDR3 has 20 amino acids. CDR1 is MGHRA and CDR2 is YSYEKL in the germline V gene. The CDR3 loop is CASSQNFLGTGVYSNQPQHF. DNA for the CDR3: TGCGCCAGCAGCCAGAACTTCTTAGGGACAGGAGTATATAGCAATCAGCCCCAGCATTTT.

CDR3 residues: CASNAGYVGNEQFF. The CDR3 nucleotides are TGTGCCAGCAACGCGGGATACGTCGGCAATGAGCAGTTCTTC. The chain uses TRBV7-2 and TRBJ2-1, with D perhaps TRBD2 (6 bases). V was shortened by 7 bases and J by 6 bases, with 16 bases between the two germline ends. CDR1 is SGHTA and CDR2 is FQGNSA in the germline V gene. The length of the CDR3 is 14 residues.

A few counts support this clonotype. The chain employs TRBV2 and TRBJ1-1; D is unclear. V dropped 7 bases and J dropped 6 bases, with 21 bases sitting between them. Germline CDR1 is SNHLY and CDR2 is FYNNEI. The CDR3 is made up of 15 amino acids. The CDR3 sequence is CASTLLDRHFPEAFF. Written as DNA, the CDR3 is TGTGCCAGCACCCTCCTAGATAGACACTTTCCTGAAGCTTTCTTT. Filled out from reference TRBV2 and TRBJ1-1, the complete variable domain reads EPEVTQTPSHQVTQMGQEVILRCVPISNHLYFYWYRQILGQKVEFLVSFYNNEISEKSEIFDDQFSVERPDGSNFTLKIRSTKLEDSAMYFCASTLLDRHFPEAFFGQGTRLTVV.

The rearrangement uses TRBV11-2 and TRBJ2-1, with a possible D match to TRBD2 (7 bases). The CDR3 has 15 residues. Germline V gives CDR1 SGHAT, CDR2 FQNNGV. V dropped 4 bases and J dropped 5 bases, with 15 bases sitting between them. The CDR3, as DNA: TGTGCCAGCAGCTCCGAGTGGGGGGGCCACAATGAGCAGTTCTTC. Protein sequence: CASSSEWGGHNEQFF.

This clonotype was observed a handful of times. At one end the junction does not follow the germline gene, possibly because of a read error. The chain links TRBV7-9 to TRBJ2-4; no firm D call. Judging by the DNA end, TRBJ2-5 fits better; the J call may be wrong. CDR3 size: 13 residues. Germline values: CDR1 SEHNR, CDR2 FQNEAQ (reference sequence). CDR3 sequence: CASSIVHHETQYF. CDR3 DNA: TGTGCCAGCAGCATAGTTCACCACGAGACCCAGTACTTC.

This chain links TRBV12-3 or TRBV12-4 with TRBJ2-1; 10 bases agree with TRBD2. CDR3 length: 16 amino acids. The J segment lost 4 bases and the V segment lost 5 bases, leaving 8 bases of the junction unmatched. CDR3 bases: TGTGCCAGCAGTCCTCGGAGCGGGGGGGTTTACAATGAGCAGTTCTTC. Translated, it gives CASSPRSGGVYNEQFF.

This clonotype was picked up a small number of times. The chain links TRBV4-1 to TRBJ1-5; no clear D gene. This CDR3 comprises 14 residues. Germline lookup yields CDR1 MGHRA and CDR2 YSYEKL. Trimming cost V 0 bases and J 4 bases, with 7 bases left between them. The CDR3 DNA reads as TGCGCCAGCAGCCAAGAGGGTGGTAATCAGCCCCAGCATTTT. It translates to CASSQEGGNQPQHF.

V and J are TRBV6-5 and TRBJ2-2; 9 positions match TRBD2. The trim removed 2 bases at V and 6 bases at J, leaving 4 bases unmatched. Germline V gene data show CDR1 as MNHEY and CDR2 as SVGAGI. CDR3 length: 15 amino acids. This CDR3 reads CASSYLASGAGELFF. The DNA for the CDR3 is TGTGCCAGCAGTTACCTGGCTAGCGGGGCCGGGGAGCTGTTTTTT.

This chain connects TRBV27 to TRBJ1-6; D not resolved. The germline V and J ends were trimmed by 5 bases and 10 bases, with 9 bases remaining between them. CDR3 length equals 12 residues. Per the germline V gene, CDR1 is MNHEY and CDR2 is SMNVEV (reference sequence). CDR3: CASSARLSPLHF. The DNA of the CDR3 is TGTGCCAGCAGTGCCAGATTGTCACCCCTCCACTTT.

The chain recombines TRBV20-1 with TRBJ1-4; D remains unclear. Looked up from germline, CDR1 is DFQATT and CDR2 is SNEGSKA (reference sequence). V lost 1 base to trimming and J lost 0 bases, with 21 bases between them. This CDR3 is 19 amino acids long. CDR3 sequence reads: CSARGRGPLTFPTNEKLFF. In DNA, the CDR3 is TGCAGTGCTAGAGGCAGAGGACCACTAACCTTCCCAACTAATGAAAAACTGTTTTTT.

This clonotype has only a few counts. Here the CDR3 DNA reads TGTGCCAGCAGCTCCTGGACAGTCATGAACACTGAAGCTTTCTTT. Protein product: CASSSWTVMNTEAFF. The chain carries TRBV7-8 and TRBJ1-1, with a weak D call TRBD1 (6 bases). The V and J ends lost 4 bases and 0 bases respectively, with 12 bases between them. The CDR3 consists of 15 residues. Germline V gene data show CDR1 as SGHVS and CDR2 as FQNEAQ.

This clonotype was found a few times. The chain uses TRBV4-2 and TRBJ2-3; D assignment may be TRBD1 or TRBD2 (6 bases each). The germline V gene encodes CDR1 LGHNA and CDR2 YNFKEQ. The ends were cut back, 0 bases at V and 4 bases at J, with 14 bases in the middle. This CDR3 has 16 residues. Here the CDR3 DNA reads TGTGCCAGCAGCCAAGATGTCCCCGGGGGCGCAGATACGCAGTATTTT. It is translated as CASSQDVPGGADTQYF.

This clonotype came up many times. The chain combines TRBV12-3 or TRBV12-4 with TRBJ2-7; D is perhaps TRBD1 or TRBD2 (5 bases each). The CDR3 loop spans 12 amino acids. Trimming shortened V by 5 bases and J by 6 bases, and 11 bases separated the two germline ends. The chain's CDR3 is CASSPEGLEQYF. The CDR3 bases are TGTGCCAGCAGTCCTGAGGGGCTCGAGCAGTACTTC.

This clonotype was seen only a few times. The V and J genes are TRBV29-1 and TRBJ2-5; D is tentatively TRBD1 or TRBD2 (5 bases each). There are 14 residues in the CDR3. Germline CDR1 is SQVTM and CDR2 is ANQGSEA. V lost 4 bases to trimming and J lost 5 bases, with 17 bases between them. The CDR3 DNA follows: TGCAGCGTTGCTGGGGACCCTAAGGGGGAGACCCAGTACTTC. Amino acid sequence: CSVAGDPKGETQYF.

This clonotype was seen once. This chain joins TRBV28 and TRBJ2-3; maybe TRBD2 (5 bases). Germline assignment: CDR1 MDHEN and CDR2 SYDVKM. Trimming cost V 4 bases and J 5 bases, with 16 bases left between them. The length of the CDR3 is 15 residues. Written as DNA, the CDR3 is TGTGCCAGCAGTTCCCCGACTAACGGCGGAGATACGCAGTATTTT. Translated, it gives CASSSPTNGGDTQYF.

This clonotype was seen more than once but under ten times. This chain connects TRBV27 to TRBJ2-7, with TRBD1 identical over 9 bases. V trimming: 6 bases; J trimming: 3 bases; junction bases outside the gene matches: 6. Per germline, CDR1 MNHEY and CDR2 SMNVEV (reference sequence). This CDR3 is built from 14 residues. In DNA form, the CDR3 reads TGTGCCAGCAGGGGGACAGGGCTTCACTACGAGCAGTACTTC. It encodes CASRGTGLHYEQYF.

Comment on this clonotype: A read error is possible here, since a much larger clone lies one base away. This chain links TRBV12-3 or TRBV12-4 with TRBJ2-6; maybe TRBD1 (6 bases). V gave up 6 bases and J gave up 2 bases, with 8 bases separating them. This CDR3 region has 14 residues. The CDR3 DNA reads TGTGCCAGCAGGGACAGCCCTGGGGCCAACGTCCTGACTTTC. Residues: CASRDSPGANVLTF.

This clonotype showed up many times. The V gene is TRBV27, the J gene TRBJ1-5; tentative D call: TRBD1 (5 bases). The CDR3 is 13 amino acids. The germline V gene has CDR1 MNHEY and CDR2 SMNVEV (reference sequence). Trimming took off 6 bases at V and 3 bases at J, with 9 bases between the two ends. CDR3 amino acids: CASSQGFNQPQHF. The CDR3, as DNA: TGTGCCAGCAGCCAGGGTTTCAATCAGCCCCAGCATTTT.

The rearrangement joins TRBV29-1 to TRBJ2-1; a possible D gene is TRBD2 (5 bases). CDR1 and CDR2 from the germline V gene are SQVTM and ANQGSEA. V dropped 3 bases and J dropped 0 bases, with 9 bases sitting between them. The CDR3 sequence is 14 residues long. CDR3 amino acids: CSVEWESSYNEQFF. CDR3 coding DNA: TGCAGCGTTGAGTGGGAGAGCTCCTACAATGAGCAGTTCTTC.

This clonotype turned up a few times. This chain links TRBV6-6 with TRBJ2-5; 11 positions match TRBD1. There are 13 residues in the CDR3. Looked up from germline, CDR1 is MNHNY and CDR2 is SVGAGI (reference sequence). V dropped 8 bases and J dropped 7; count of bases not matched to a gene: 6. In DNA, the CDR3 is TGTGCCAGCGTAAGGACAGGGGGCGCGACCCAGTACTTC. It yields the protein CASVRTGGATQYF.

The chain employs TRBV20-1 and TRBJ2-7, with D tentatively TRBD2 (6 bases). CDR1 and CDR2 (germline): DFQATT, SNEGSKA (reference sequence). Trimming cost V 5 bases and J 7 bases, with 21 bases left between them. The CDR3 has 14 residues. Here the CDR3 reads CSALPGLPFNEQYF. CDR3 sequence (DNA): TGCAGTGCTTTACCGGGACTTCCTTTCAATGAGCAGTACTTC.